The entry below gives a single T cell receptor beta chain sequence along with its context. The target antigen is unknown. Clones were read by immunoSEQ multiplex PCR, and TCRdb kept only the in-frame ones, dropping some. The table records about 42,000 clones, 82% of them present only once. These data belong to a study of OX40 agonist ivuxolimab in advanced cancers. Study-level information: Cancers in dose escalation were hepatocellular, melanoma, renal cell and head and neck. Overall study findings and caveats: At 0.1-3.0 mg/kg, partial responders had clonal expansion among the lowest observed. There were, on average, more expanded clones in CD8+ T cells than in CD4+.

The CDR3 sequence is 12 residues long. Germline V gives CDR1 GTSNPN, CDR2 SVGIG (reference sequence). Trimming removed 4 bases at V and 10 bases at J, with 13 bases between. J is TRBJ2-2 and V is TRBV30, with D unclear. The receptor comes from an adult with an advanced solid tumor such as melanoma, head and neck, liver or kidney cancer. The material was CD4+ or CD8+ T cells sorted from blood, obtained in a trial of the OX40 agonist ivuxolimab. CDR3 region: CAWTVNPVELFF. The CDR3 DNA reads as TGTGCCTGGACCGTAAATCCGGTGGAGCTGTTTTTT.